These 23 T cell receptor beta chains were all obtained from the same sample, sequenced in a study of blood T cell repertoires in COVID-19. Clones were sequenced by immunoSEQ multiplex PCR, and TCRdb holds only the in-frame ones, with some missing. The sample yields 120,000 to 150,000 clones, 80% to 90% seen once. The sequencing sample was made of PBMCs or T cells enriched from blood (not recorded which). The receptors were gathered from a woman in her forties or fifties with acute COVID-19.

The chain joins TRBV2 to TRBJ2-3, with D perhaps TRBD2 (6 bases). There are 13 residues in the CDR3. Germline CDR1 is SNHLY and CDR2 is FYNNEI. CDR3 amino acids: CAGRRGVTDTQYF. CDR3 sequence (DNA): TGTGCTGGGCGGCGGGGAGTCACAGATACGCAGTATTTT. Full variable domain (remainder filled in from reference TRBV2 and TRBJ2-3): EPEVTQTPSHQVTQMGQEVILRCVPISNHLYFYWYRQILGQKVEFLVSFYNNEISEKSEIFDDQFSVERPDGSNFTLKIRSTKLEDSAMYFCAGRRGVTDTQYFGPGTRLTVL.

The rearrangement links TRBV30 to TRBJ2-7; D tentatively fits TRBD1 or TRBD2 (9 bases each). The CDR3 length is 16 residues. The germline V gene encodes CDR1 GTSNPN and CDR2 SVGIG (reference sequence). V lost 6 bases and J lost 4, with 25 bases in between. The CDR3 sequence: CACWDRARLAVYEQYF. CDR3 coding DNA: TGTGCCTGCTGGGACAGGGCGCGACTAGCGGTTTACGAGCAGTACTTC.

This rearrangement joins TRBV29-1 to TRBJ1-1; possible D gene TRBD1, 6 bases. Germline V CDR1 and CDR2: SQVTM, ANQGSEA. The CDR3 totals 13 residues. V lost 3 bases and J 2 bases, leaving 10 bases between the germline ends. The CDR3 bases are TGCAGCGTTGATACAGGGCGAAACACTGAAGCTTTCTTT. Translated: CSVDTGRNTEAFF.

V and J are TRBV5-1 and TRBJ2-2, with a weak D call TRBD1 (6 bases). Per the germline V gene, CDR1 is SGHRS and CDR2 is YFSETQ. This CDR3 has 17 residues. Trimming removed 0 bases from V and 6 bases from J, with 18 bases in between. CDR3 nucleotides: TGCGCCAGCAGCTTGGGAGGTGTGGGGGCGCAGGCCGGGGAGCTGTTTTTT. Residues: CASSLGGVGAQAGELFF.

The chain uses TRBV28 and TRBJ2-5; D may be TRBD2 (6 bases). This CDR3 is built from 17 residues. Trimming cost V 1 base and J 4 bases, with 19 bases left between them. Germline CDR1 is MDHEN and CDR2 is SYDVKM. The DNA for the CDR3 is TGTGCCAGCAGTTTATATCGCCCCGGAGTAGCGGTAGAGACCCAGTACTTC. Its translation is CASSLYRPGVAVETQYF.

This rearrangement joins TRBV4-1 to TRBJ2-2; 9 nucleotides match TRBD1. Germline trimming cut 4 bases from V and 2 bases from J; bases unmatched to any gene: 5. The V gene's germline CDR1 is MGHRA and CDR2 YSYEKL. The CDR3 totals 16 residues. CDR3 amino acids: CASSLRTGANTGELFF. In DNA form, the CDR3 reads TGCGCCAGCAGCCTCCGGACAGGGGCAAACACCGGGGAGCTGTTTTTT.

The rearrangement uses TRBV21-1 and TRBJ1-3; the D call in the table, TRBD1, was not verified against the DNA. TRBV21-1 is shown as a pseudogene. There are 16 residues in the CDR3. CDR3 DNA sequence: TGTGCCAGCAGCAGGGACAGGCCGATCTCTGGAAACACCATATATTTT. It encodes CASSRDRPISGNTIYF.

The chain joins TRBV5-1 to TRBJ1-3; 8 bases match TRBD1. The CDR3 contains 14 residues. CDR1 SGHRS and CDR2 YFSETQ come from the germline V gene. Trimming at V came to 6 bases and at J to 4 bases, leaving 6 bases not matched to a gene. Here the CDR3 reads CASTTGGTGNTIYF. For the CDR3, the DNA is TGCGCCAGCACCACAGGGGGAACGGGAAACACCATATATTTT.

The chain joins TRBV20-1 to TRBJ1-5; tentative D call: TRBD1 (6 bases). Germline V gene data show CDR1 as DFQATT and CDR2 as SNEGSKA (reference sequence). This CDR3 is 14 amino acids long. V lost 3 bases and J 6 bases, leaving 15 bases between the germline ends. In DNA form, the CDR3 reads TGCAGTGCTAGTGCAGGGGAAAGAAGTCAGCCCCAGCATTTT. Protein: CSASAGERSQPQHF.

V and J are TRBV9 and TRBJ2-7, with TRBD1 identical over 10 bases. The junction had 16 bases not matched to a gene; V was cut back by 9 bases and J by 1 base. Germline lookup yields CDR1 SGDLS and CDR2 YYNGEE. This CDR3 is built from 17 residues. CDR3 in amino acids: CATYSGQGEPKSYEQYF. The CDR3 nucleotides read TGTGCCACGTACTCAGGACAGGGGGAACCCAAATCCTACGAGCAGTACTTC.

This chain connects TRBV11-3 to TRBJ2-7; D might be TRBD1 (6 bases). The CDR3 is 14 residues long. CDR1 and CDR2 from the germline V gene are SGHNT and YENEEA. Deletions cut 0 bases from V and 5 bases from J, with 11 bases between. CDR3: CASSLDRTVHEQYF. Here the CDR3 DNA reads TGTGCCAGCAGCTTAGATCGGACAGTCCACGAGCAGTACTTC.

V is TRBV19 and J is TRBJ2-7; possible D gene TRBD2, 5 bases. CDR3 length: 14 residues. From germline, CDR1 is LNHDA and CDR2 SQIVND (reference sequence). Trimming left V 7 bases short and J 5 bases short, with 18 bases between. The CDR3 DNA follows: TGTGCCAGTAAGCAGAGGGCCTTTGAGGACGAGCAGTACTTC. Amino acids: CASKQRAFEDEQYF.

Only a few counts were recorded for this clone. The rearrangement links TRBV9 to TRBJ2-1; 12 bases align to TRBD2. Germline lookup yields CDR1 SGDLS and CDR2 YYNGEE. The CDR3 runs 17 residues. The V segment lost 0 bases and the J segment 8 bases; nucleotides outside the gene matches: 9. CDR3 sequence reads: CASSVGLAGEGIDEQFF. In DNA form, the CDR3 reads TGTGCCAGCAGCGTAGGACTAGCGGGAGAAGGGATTGATGAGCAGTTCTTC.

The genes are TRBV3-1 (or the pseudogene TRBV3-2) and TRBJ2-1, with 8 nucleotides matching TRBD2. The V segment lost 6 bases and the J segment 3 bases; nucleotides outside the gene matches: 7. Germline V gene sequence: CDR1 LGHDT, CDR2 YNNKEL (reference sequence). This CDR3 comprises 15 residues. CDR3 sequence reads: CASRDTAGDYNEQFF. For the CDR3, the DNA is TGTGCCAGCAGGGATACAGCGGGAGACTACAATGAGCAGTTCTTC.

This clone is medium-sized (0.01 to 0.1%). The rearrangement links TRBV27 to TRBJ2-7; 9 bases agree with TRBD1. This CDR3 is built from 15 residues. Per germline, CDR1 MNHEY and CDR2 SMNVEV (reference sequence). V lost 6 bases and J lost 2; bases outside the gene matches: 8. The CDR3 protein is CASRTGGVGPYEQYF. DNA for the CDR3: TGTGCCAGCAGGACAGGGGGTGTTGGGCCCTACGAGCAGTACTTC.

V gene TRBV7-2 combines with J gene TRBJ2-1, with 9 bases aligning to TRBD2. CDR3 length: 15 amino acids. From germline, CDR1 is SGHTA and CDR2 FQGNSA. Trimming removed 5 bases from V and 3 bases from J; junction bases left unmatched: 5. CDR3 in DNA: TGTGCCAGCAGCATGACTAGCGGAAACTACAATGAGCAGTTCTTC. Translating gives CASSMTSGNYNEQFF.

This sequence joins TRBV4-3 and TRBJ2-1; 11 bases map to TRBD2. Unmatched junction bases numbered 10, after V lost 2 bases and J lost 4 bases. This CDR3 is built from 18 residues. Germline V gene lookup returns CDR1 LGHNA and CDR2 YSLEER. The CDR3 loop reads CASSQSFGTSGSYNEQFF. The CDR3 DNA sequence: TGCGCCAGCAGCCAATCGTTCGGGACTAGCGGTTCTTACAATGAGCAGTTCTTC.

The J gene is TRBJ1-6, the V gene TRBV6-1; 7 nucleotides line up with TRBD1. The CDR3 loop spans 18 amino acids. The germline V gene has CDR1 MNHNS and CDR2 SASEGT. Trimming took 2 bases from V and 0 from J; bases not matched to a gene: 7. CDR3 sequence: CASSEMDRSSSYNSPLHF. CDR3 nucleotide sequence: TGTGCCAGCAGTGAAATGGACAGGTCGAGCTCCTATAATTCACCCCTCCACTTT.

The chain links TRBV12-5 to TRBJ2-3; 11 positions agree with TRBD2. The CDR3 consists of 18 residues. Unmatched junction bases numbered 11, after V lost 4 bases and J lost 2 bases. Germline CDR1 is LGHNT and CDR2 is FRNRAP. The CDR3 loop is CASGSLGLAGGATDTQYF. CDR3 nucleotide sequence: TGTGCTAGTGGTTCCCTCGGCCTAGCGGGAGGCGCCACAGATACGCAGTATTTT. Combining the CDR3 with reference TRBV12-5 and TRBJ2-3 gives the whole variable domain DARVTQTPRHKVTEMGQEVTMRCQPILGHNTVFWYRQTMMQGLELLAYFRNRAPLDDSGMPKDRFSAEMPDATLATLKIQPSEPRDSAVYFCASGSLGLAGGATDTQYFGPGTRLTVL.

For this clone: One end of the junction does not line up with germline, which may come from a read error. The chain uses TRBV7-7 and TRBJ2-5; 13 nucleotides align to TRBD2. This CDR3 spans 16 amino acids. Germline CDR1 SSHAT, CDR2 FNYEAQ (reference sequence). The CDR3 loop is CASSLGLAGEPAGQYF. In DNA form, the CDR3 reads TGTGCTAGCAGCTTAGGACTAGCGGGAGAACCGGCGGGCCAGTACTTC.

The chain carries TRBV7-2 and TRBJ1-2; no clear D. The CDR3 is made up of 12 amino acids. V lost 5 bases to trimming and J lost 8 bases, with 12 bases between them. Germline CDR1 is SGHTA and CDR2 is FQGNSA. CDR3 in DNA: TGTGCCAGCAGCCTTCGTAACTCCGGCTACACCTTC. Residues: CASSLRNSGYTF.

The J gene is TRBJ2-1, the V gene TRBV7-8, with 7 bases lining up with TRBD2. Germline CDR1 SGHVS, CDR2 FQNEAQ. V shed 7 bases and J 5 bases; nucleotides not matched to a gene: 8. The CDR3 totals 14 residues. The CDR3 protein is CASINPSGDNEQFF. CDR3 nucleotide sequence: TGTGCCAGCATTAACCCCAGCGGGGACAATGAGCAGTTCTTC.

This clone was found a few times. The chain has TRBV11-3 and TRBJ1-1, with 7 positions matching TRBD1. Per germline, CDR1 SGHNT and CDR2 YENEEA. The V segment lost 3 bases and the J segment 1 base; nucleotides outside the gene matches: 11. The CDR3 has 17 residues. CDR3 nucleotide sequence: TGTGCCAGCAGCTTGCGTCTCGGGACAGATAAGAACACTGAAGCTTTCTTT. This translates into CASSLRLGTDKNTEAFF. The entire variable domain, with the rest obtained from reference TRBV11-3 and TRBJ1-1, is as follows: EAGVVQSPRYKIIEKKQPVAFWCNPISGHNTLYWYLQNLGQGPELLIRYENEEAVDDSQLPKDRFSAERLKGVDSTLKIQPAELGDSAVYLCASSLRLGTDKNTEAFFGQGTRLTVV.